This TCR beta chain was profiled in a study of T cells after posttransplantation cyclophosphamide. Regarding the study as a whole: Blood and skin or GI T cell repertoires showed limited TRB overlap. TRB clonality was highly associated with recipient CMV seropositivity and reactivation. Later blood repertoires were often dominated by clones from the donor CD8+ memory compartment.

The assay was immunoSEQ multiplex PCR, and TCRdb's table has in-frame clones only and misses some. The sample was found to contain 40,000 to 55,000 clones, and every one recurs. CDR3 length: 15 residues. CDR1 SGHNT and CDR2 YYREEE come from the germline V gene (reference sequence). Trimming stripped 0 bases from V and 7 bases from J, with 16 bases between. This clone was seen repeatedly, ten times or more. Its antigen is unknown. This receptor was identified in a man between 35 and 55 years old in good health, CMV-negative, and a related stem cell transplant donor. The chain combines TRBV5-4 with TRBJ2-5; tentative D call: TRBD2 (5 bases). Sequenced sample: PBMCs. CDR3: CASSLGAYPAGTQYF. CDR3 bases: TGTGCCAGCAGCTTGGGGGCCTATCCTGCGGGGACCCAGTACTTC.